This T cell receptor beta chain was observed in a study of blood T cell repertoires in COVID-19. As for the study in general: Sites in the United States, Italy and Spain provided acute and convalescent COVID-19 samples. T cells, B-cell-depleted T cells, or PBMCs provided the cDNA or gDNA that served as material.

Trimming at V came to 8 bases and at J to 4 bases, leaving 4 bases not matched to a gene. CDR1 is SGHTA, CDR2 FQGNSA, per germline. The CDR3 spans 14 residues. As handled by the study authors: Amplification of reference gene primers provided the estimated nucleated cell counts. Generated by immunoSEQ multiplex PCR, the TCRdb table keeps only in-frame clones and is missing some. The V and J calls and clone size were taken over from that table, and D and trimming were inferred from the DNA. The sample records about 190,000 clones, approximately 79% being singletons. The table lists this clone with a few counts.

Source material: peripheral blood. The chain carries TRBV7-2 and TRBJ2-3, with 12 bases fitting TRBD2. The origin of this receptor is a man between 45 and 60 years old who had recovered from COVID-19. CDR3 in amino acids: CASGLAGGADTQYF. CDR3 nucleotides: TGTGCCAGCGGTCTAGCGGGAGGGGCAGATACGCAGTATTTT.